These 30 T cell receptor beta chains originate from one sample sequenced in a study of blood T cell repertoires in COVID-19. The table came from immunoSEQ multiplex PCR; TCRdb's copy has only in-frame clones and leaves some out. The profile covers approximately 210,000 clones, with roughly 78% appearing a single time and approximately 12% taken by the ten largest. The sample consisted of peripheral blood. The receptors here all came from a woman between 40 and 50 years old with acute or convalescent COVID-19.

This chain connects TRBV4-2 to TRBJ2-2, with 9 nucleotides matching TRBD2. The CDR3 totals 17 residues. From germline, CDR1 is LGHNA and CDR2 YNFKEQ. Unmatched junction bases numbered 9, after V lost 0 bases and J lost 7 bases. The CDR3, as DNA: TGTGCCAGCAGCCAAGAAAATAGCGGGAGTTGGGGCGGGGAGCTGTTTTTT. Protein product: CASSQENSGSWGGELFF.

This clone was observed a few times. V gene TRBV11-1 combines with J gene TRBJ1-1, with D possibly TRBD1 on 5 matching bases. Trimming cost V 5 bases and J 7 bases, with 20 bases left between them. The germline CDR1 and CDR2 sequences are SGHAT and FQDESV (reference sequence). The CDR3 extends over 15 amino acids. CDR3 coding DNA: TGTGCCAGCAGCATTCCTGACAGTTTGAACGGTGAAGCTTTCTTT. This codes for CASSIPDSLNGEAFF.

This chain links TRBV7-9 with TRBJ1-4; D is possibly TRBD1 (6 bases). Trimming stripped 5 bases from V and 7 bases from J, with 20 bases between. The CDR3 has 16 residues. From germline, CDR1 is SEHNR and CDR2 FQNEAQ (reference sequence). The CDR3: CASSNPGQGFGEKLFF. Written as DNA, the CDR3 is TGTGCCAGCAGCAACCCCGGGCAGGGGTTTGGTGAAAAACTGTTTTTT.

This chain uses TRBV3-1 (or the pseudogene TRBV3-2) with TRBJ2-1; 11 positions match TRBD2. CDR1 is LGHDT, CDR2 YNNKEL, per germline (reference sequence). The CDR3 length is 18 residues. The ends lost 0 bases at V and 9 bases at J; junction bases unmatched: 13. The CDR3 DNA is TGTGCCAGCAGCCAAGACCCTAGCGGGGGGTGGTTAATGGGTGAGCAGTTCTTC. Translating it yields CASSQDPSGGWLMGEQFF.

The chain links TRBV9 to TRBJ2-7; TRBD2 aligns across 9 bases. Germline V gives CDR1 SGDLS, CDR2 YYNGEE. Germline trimming cut 4 bases from V and 7 bases from J; bases unmatched to any gene: 9. The CDR3 length is 14 residues. CDR3 nucleotide sequence: TGTGCCAGCAGCTCCCAAGCGGGGGGTAGAGAGCAGTACTTC. Translation gives CASSSQAGGREQYF.

This chain links TRBV5-6 with TRBJ1-6; D not certain. Germline V lookup: CDR1 SGHDT, CDR2 YYEEEE. Trimming pared 1 base from V and 7 bases from J, leaving 6 bases between. This CDR3 has 13 amino acids. CDR3 region: CASSLFANSPLHF. For the CDR3, the DNA is TGTGCCAGCAGCTTGTTTGCGAATTCACCCCTCCACTTT.

The chain employs TRBV3-1 (or the pseudogene TRBV3-2) and TRBJ1-2; no definite D call. Trimming pared 1 base from V and 2 bases from J, leaving 11 bases between. The V gene's germline CDR1 is LGHDT and CDR2 YNNKEL (reference sequence). This CDR3 is built from 15 residues. The CDR3 DNA reads as TGTGCCAGCAGCCAAGCCCCGACAACGAACTATGGCTACACCTTC. Translated, it gives CASSQAPTTNYGYTF.

The chain uses TRBV5-4 and TRBJ2-7; 11 bases are shared with TRBD2. The V and J ends lost 4 bases and 4 bases, in that order; junction bases with no gene match: 13. This CDR3 is built from 17 residues. Germline V lookup: CDR1 SGHNT, CDR2 YYREEE (reference sequence). DNA of the CDR3: TGTGCCAGCAGCGCGACTCAACTAGCGGGGGTTTTATACGAGCAGTACTTC. Encoded protein: CASSATQLAGVLYEQYF.

The chain recombines TRBV19 with TRBJ1-6; 9 bases agree with TRBD1. The CDR3 covers 17 residues. From germline, CDR1 is LNHDA and CDR2 SQIVND (reference sequence). V lost 5 bases and J lost 1; bases outside the gene matches: 6. Here the CDR3 DNA reads TGTGCCAGTAGTGGAAGGACAGGGGCTTCCTATAATTCACCCCTCCACTTT. This encodes CASSGRTGASYNSPLHF.

The chain recombines TRBV2 with TRBJ2-2, with 8 nucleotides matching TRBD1. Germline values: CDR1 SNHLY, CDR2 FYNNEI. With V trimmed by 3 bases and J by 0 bases, 9 bases remained unmatched. The CDR3 has 18 residues. The CDR3 sequence is CASSERQGALANTGELFF. The CDR3, as DNA: TGTGCCAGCAGTGAGCGGCAGGGGGCTCTCGCGAACACCGGGGAGCTGTTTTTT. Supplemented by reference TRBV2 and TRBJ2-2, the full variable domain reads EPEVTQTPSHQVTQMGQEVILRCVPISNHLYFYWYRQILGQKVEFLVSFYNNEISEKSEIFDDQFSVERPDGSNFTLKIRSTKLEDSAMYFCASSERQGALANTGELFFGEGSRLTVL.

The V and J genes are TRBV18 and TRBJ2-3; D gene uncertain. The CDR3 is made up of 11 amino acids. CDR1 is KGHSH and CDR2 is LQKENI in the germline V gene. Trimming left V 3 bases short and J 5 bases short, with 3 bases between. CDR3 sequence: CASSPLDTQYF. Here the CDR3 DNA reads TGTGCCAGCTCACCCTTAGATACGCAGTATTTT.

This chain joins TRBV6-5 and TRBJ1-1; TRBD1 matches at 7 bases. This CDR3 is 13 amino acids long. Germline V lookup: CDR1 MNHEY, CDR2 SVGAGI. The junction had 4 bases not matched to a gene; V was cut back by 7 bases and J by 2 bases. CDR3 residues: CASTQGGNTEAFF. The CDR3 coding sequence is TGTGCCAGCACCCAGGGGGGTAACACTGAAGCTTTCTTT.

The chain recombines TRBV9 with TRBJ2-3, with D possibly matching TRBD1 (5 bases). V gave up 7 bases and J gave up 1 base, with 10 bases separating them. This CDR3 is 13 amino acids long. CDR1 is SGDLS and CDR2 is YYNGEE in the germline V gene. The chain's CDR3 is CASRGRGTDTQYF. In DNA, the CDR3 is TGTGCCAGCCGAGGCAGGGGCACAGATACGCAGTATTTT. Together with reference TRBV9 and TRBJ2-3, the CDR3 gives the full variable domain: DSGVTQTPKHLITATGQRVTLRCSPRSGDLSVYWYQQSLDQGLQFLIQYYNGEERAKGNILERFSAQQFPDLHSELNLSSLELGDSALYFCASRGRGTDTQYFGPGTRLTVL.

This chain links TRBV5-1 with TRBJ1-3, with 7 bases that match TRBD1. The CDR3 totals 16 residues. Per germline, CDR1 SGHRS and CDR2 YFSETQ. The trim removed 3 bases at V and 0 bases at J, leaving 6 bases unmatched. The CDR3 DNA reads as TGCGCCAGCAGCTCCGACAGGGCCCACTCTGGAAACACCATATATTTT. This translates into CASSSDRAHSGNTIYF.

V and J are TRBV6-5 and TRBJ2-5; D is possibly TRBD2 (5 bases). This CDR3 spans 13 amino acids. The germline CDR1 and CDR2 sequences are MNHEY and SVGAGI. Trimming removed 6 bases from V and 3 bases from J, with 11 bases in between. The CDR3 sequence: CASSPAVEETQYF. The CDR3 DNA reads as TGTGCCAGCAGCCCAGCGGTGGAAGAGACCCAGTACTTC.

V and J are TRBV11-2 and TRBJ2-7; weak D call: TRBD2 (6 bases). This CDR3 is built from 15 residues. Germline values: CDR1 SGHAT, CDR2 FQNNGV. The germline V and J ends were trimmed by 0 bases and 2 bases, with 11 bases remaining between them. Written as DNA, the CDR3 is TGTGCCAGCAGCTTAGAGGTGGGGAGGACCTACGAGCAGTACTTC. Translation: CASSLEVGRTYEQYF.

This clone turned up a few times. The chain combines TRBV27 with TRBJ1-5; D call uncertain. Deletions cut 0 bases from V and 4 bases from J, with 10 bases between. The V gene's germline CDR1 is MNHEY and CDR2 SMNVEV (reference sequence). The CDR3 has 15 residues. In nucleotides, the CDR3 is TGTGCCAGCAGTTTATCTGGGAGTGTAAATCAGCCCCAGCATTTT. As protein: CASSLSGSVNQPQHF.

The chain employs TRBV6-5 and TRBJ2-6; no definite D call. From germline, CDR1 is MNHEY and CDR2 SVGAGI. CDR3 size: 13 residues. The V end was cut by 8 bases, the J end by 0 bases, with 5 bases between. CDR3 in amino acids: CASSSSGANVLTF. Here the CDR3 DNA reads TGTGCCAGCTCGAGCTCTGGGGCCAACGTCCTGACTTTC.

The chain links TRBV19 to TRBJ1-1, with D possibly TRBD1 on 5 matching bases. V was cut by 5 bases and J by 1 base, with 11 bases left in between. This CDR3 comprises 14 residues. Germline CDR1 and CDR2: LNHDA and SQIVND (reference sequence). The CDR3: CASSLGGENTEAFF. CDR3 nucleotides: TGTGCCAGTAGTCTGGGGGGAGAGAACACTGAAGCTTTCTTT. The whole variable domain, filled in from reference TRBV19 and TRBJ1-1, reads DGGITQSPKYLFRKEGQNVTLSCEQNLNHDAMYWYRQDPGQGLRLIYYSQIVNDFQKGDIAEGYSVSREKKESFPLTVTSAQKNPTAFYLCASSLGGENTEAFFGQGTRLTVV.

The chain recombines TRBV6-2 or TRBV6-3 with TRBJ1-3; TRBD1 is a possible D gene (6 bases). Germline V gene lookup returns CDR1 MNHEY and CDR2 SVGEGT. This CDR3 has 14 residues. Trimming removed 5 bases from V and 3 bases from J, with 11 bases in between. CDR3 nucleotides: TGTGCCAGCAGTACCACAGGGTTTGGAAACACCATATATTTT. Encoded protein: CASSTTGFGNTIYF.

The chain combines TRBV27 with TRBJ2-1; 8 nucleotides agree with TRBD2. This CDR3 region has 16 residues. Germline V gives CDR1 MNHEY, CDR2 SMNVEV (reference sequence). Unmatched junction bases numbered 12, after V lost 4 bases and J lost 7 bases. CDR3 DNA: TGTGCCAGCAGTTACACCCCCATCAGCGGGAGAAATGAGCAGTTCTTC. This translates into CASSYTPISGRNEQFF.

The gene calls are TRBV5-1 and TRBJ2-3; TRBD1 is a possible D gene (5 bases). The CDR3 runs to 13 residues. V was cut by 3 bases and J by 1 base, with 6 bases left in between. Germline values: CDR1 SGHRS, CDR2 YFSETQ. CDR3 region: CASSSQGTDTQYF. For the CDR3, the DNA is TGCGCCAGCAGCTCACAGGGCACAGATACGCAGTATTTT.

The chain employs TRBV6-5 and TRBJ2-2; D ambiguous. The CDR3 length is 13 residues. CDR1 is MNHEY and CDR2 is SVGAGI in the germline V gene. V was cut by 5 bases and J by 7 bases, with 11 bases left in between. The CDR3 nucleotides read TGTGCCAGCAGTACGCGGTTCGGCGGGGAGCTGTTTTTT. Translated: CASSTRFGGELFF.

This clone turned up a few times. V is TRBV10-3 and J is TRBJ1-5; no clear D gene. CDR1 ENHRY and CDR2 SYGVKD come from the germline V gene. The CDR3 sequence is 12 residues long. V was cut by 2 bases and J by 6 bases, with 5 bases left in between. The CDR3 sequence is CAISEGSQPQHF. The CDR3 nucleotides read TGTGCCATCAGTGAGGGGAGTCAGCCCCAGCATTTT.

The CDR3 protein is CASSFSAVGNSPLHF. The CDR3 region has the DNA TGCGCCAGCAGCTTTTCTGCAGTCGGGAATTCACCCCTCCACTTT. J is TRBJ1-6 and V is TRBV5-1, with unresolved D. This CDR3 is built from 15 residues. Germline V gene lookup returns CDR1 SGHRS and CDR2 YFSETQ. V lost 2 bases and J 7 bases, leaving 13 bases between the germline ends. Together with reference TRBV5-1 and TRBJ1-6, the CDR3 gives the full variable domain: KAGVTQTPRYLIKTRGQQVTLSCSPISGHRSVSWYQQTPGQGLQFLFEYFSETQRNKGNFPGRFSGRQFSNSRSEMNVSTLELGDSALYLCASSFSAVGNSPLHFGNGTRLTVT.

The gene calls are TRBV6-4 and TRBJ1-2; 7 bases match TRBD1. Germline V gene lookup returns CDR1 MRHNA and CDR2 SNTAGT. This CDR3 has 13 residues. After removal of 11 bases from V and 0 bases from J, the junction contained 6 bases not matched to a gene. The CDR3 reads CAARQGSNYGYTF. The DNA for the CDR3 is TGTGCCGCCCGACAGGGTTCTAACTATGGCTACACCTTC.

This clone turned up a few times. The chain recombines TRBV11-2 with TRBJ2-1; 10 positions match TRBD2. CDR1 is SGHAT and CDR2 is FQNNGV in the germline V gene. After removal of 1 base from V and 6 bases from J, the junction contained 6 bases not matched to a gene. This CDR3 region has 16 residues. In DNA, the CDR3 is TGTGCCAGCAGCTTAGGTTTAGCGGGGGGCACCAATGAGCAGTTCTTC. Protein product: CASSLGLAGGTNEQFF.

The chain carries TRBV7-2 and TRBJ1-2, with D possibly TRBD1 on 6 matching bases. The CDR3 has 14 amino acids. The germline V and J ends were trimmed by 1 base and 4 bases, with 10 bases remaining between them. CDR1 and CDR2 (germline): SGHTA, FQGNSA. The CDR3 nucleotides are TGTGCCAGCAGCTTAGGGACAGTACCCTATGGCTACACCTTC. The encoded protein is CASSLGTVPYGYTF.

The V and J genes are TRBV12-3 or TRBV12-4 and TRBJ2-2; D perhaps matches TRBD1 (6 bases). This CDR3 has 13 residues. The V end lost 7 bases, the J end lost 4 bases, and 10 bases lay between the germline ends. CDR3: CASNIGGTGELFF. The CDR3 nucleotides read TGTGCCAGCAACATAGGGGGCACCGGGGAGCTGTTTTTT.

The chain couples TRBV11-3 to TRBJ2-1; 8 positions agree with TRBD2. The V gene end was trimmed by 2 bases and the J gene end by 7 bases; junction bases not matched to a gene: 19. From germline, CDR1 is SGHNT and CDR2 YENEEA. This CDR3 comprises 19 residues. The CDR3 here is CASSLWLVRGAGDGNEQFF. Here the CDR3 DNA reads TGTGCCAGCAGCTTATGGCTCGTGAGAGGAGCGGGAGACGGAAATGAGCAGTTCTTC.